This T cell receptor (beta chain) comes out of a study of blood T cell dynamics during melanoma immunotherapy. Time point of the sample: pre-treatment baseline. TIE cells were CD3+ CD4- CD8+ CD45RA- CD45RO-high CD27- CCR7- memory T cells. The CDR3 totals 14 residues. CDR1 and CDR2 (germline): SQVTM, ANQGSEA. The trim removed 4 bases at V and 4 bases at J, leaving 9 bases unmatched. A single count supports this clone. No antigen is known for it. Measured with immunoSEQ multiplex PCR; TCRdb has only the in-frame clones, and not every one. The table lists over a thousand clones, approximately 70% of them singletons, with around 7% in the top ten. Study-wide results and caveats: Cell-free DNA CDR3 sequences most resembled the immune-effector CD8+ subset, which was also most clonal.

The V call is TRBV29-1, the J call TRBJ2-7; 8 bases are shared with TRBD1. The sample in question was CD8+ T cells from blood, obtained from a patient treated with checkpoint blockade. The sequence was obtained from a human donor with melanoma. Written as DNA, the CDR3 is TGCAGCGTTGTGTTCTCGGACAGGGTATACGAGCAGTACTTC. Its protein is CSVVFSDRVYEQYF.